The T cell receptor (beta chain) described here comes from a study of blood T cell repertoires in COVID-19. Study at large: In each case, the material was cDNA or gDNA derived from T cells, B-cell-depleted T cells, or PBMCs.

With respect to this clone: This specimen includes other DNA sequences encoding the same CDR3.

The CDR3 is 12 amino acids. The germline V gene has CDR1 MNHEY and CDR2 SVGEGT. V was shortened by 6 bases and J by 7 bases, with 12 bases between the two germline ends. Authors' methods: Quantification of nucleated cells was approximated via reference gene primer amplification. Clones were read by immunoSEQ multiplex PCR, and TCRdb kept only the in-frame ones, dropping some. V and J calls and clone size are those listed in that table; D and trimming were worked out from the DNA. The sample lists approximately 450,000 clones; around 89% were seen once. The clonotype originates from a woman in her thirties with acute or convalescent COVID-19. V gene TRBV6-2 or TRBV6-3 combines with J gene TRBJ1-1, with D uncertain. The sample was peripheral blood. The CDR3 nucleotides are TGTGCCAGCAGCCTAACCGGGAGTGAAGCTTTCTTT. This gives the protein CASSLTGSEAFF.